This TCR beta chain was identified during a study of blood T cell repertoires in COVID-19. Study as a whole: In each case, the material was cDNA or gDNA derived from T cells, B-cell-depleted T cells, or PBMCs.

This CDR3 region has 17 residues. The V segment lost 1 base and the J segment 5 bases; nucleotides outside the gene matches: 12. Germline values: CDR1 SGHVS, CDR2 FNYEAQ. Per the original methods: Nucleated cell counts were estimated from reference gene primer amplification. Clones were read by immunoSEQ multiplex PCR, and TCRdb kept only the in-frame ones, dropping some. The V and J calls and clone size come from that table; D and trimming were worked out from the DNA. Of about 180,000 clones listed, about 80% are singletons. Within 2 weeks of study entry, exposed participants had contacted a PCR-confirmed or clinician-diagnosed COVID-19 case.

The sequenced sample was PBMCs or T cells enriched from blood (not recorded which). V and J are TRBV7-6 and TRBJ2-5; 8 nucleotides agree with TRBD2. The receptor was isolated from a man aged 55 to 69 who had been exposed to COVID-19. CDR3 sequence (DNA): TGTGCCAGCAGCTTAGTTCCGCAGGCGGGAGGTGCGGAGACCCAGTACTTC. As protein: CASSLVPQAGGAETQYF.